This T cell receptor beta chain came from a study of blood T cell repertoires in COVID-19 (TCRdb year 2020). A note on the overall study: Samples from collaborators originated in the United States, Italy and Spain and spanned both the acute and convalescent phases of COVID-19. The prospective study material was composed of cDNA or gDNA derived from T cells, B-cell-depleted T cells, or PBMCs. The dataset comprised deeply sampled blood TCRbeta repertoires from subjects exposed to, actively infected with, or recovered from COVID-19. The repertoires were released in a freely available public database intended as a resource for research on the immune response to SARS-CoV-2. The samples were drawn from two sources: the first 160 participants of the ongoing ImmuneRACE study, and 950 to 1,500 subjects contributed by 6 global collaborators. Sample metadata almost always included a de-identified subject ID, COVID-19 status, age in years and sex. HLA class I and class II types, where available, came from metadata supplied by the sample provider rather than from assay-based typing.

TCRbeta CDR3 regions were amplified from genomic DNA using the immunoSEQ Assay, a bias-controlled multiplex PCR. Per the authors' processing: Within the assay, amplification of reference gene primers was used to estimate how many nucleated cells each sample contained. Sequence reads were collapsed and filtered to measure the absolute abundance of every unique TCRbeta CDR3 rearrangement. For each sample, productive Simpson clonality was calculated as the square root of Simpson's diversity index across productive rearrangements. Held by TCRdb, this immuneACCESS table contains in-frame sequences only and omits some clones. Under half of the omission traces to an unresolved V gene where checked; the cause of the rest is unknown. V, J and clone size are taken as reported in that table, and D and trimming were inferred from the DNA itself. Counted in this sample were approximately 40,000 clones; about 91% of them appeared once. Around 5.1% of the sample lies in the top ten.

The collaborating institutions used their own protocols to collect whole blood in K2EDTA tubes. For TCRbeta analysis, collaborator samples were shipped as frozen whole blood, as isolated PBMCs, or as DNA extracted from either sample type. The CDR3 goes from the cysteine to the phenylalanine over 13 residues. Only CDR3 DNA is held: 39 bases, read in frame from base 1. Study-level results and caveats: Clinical and demographic metadata were provided uncurated, with the amount varying by source and participant.

This clone appeared a single time. Its antigen target is currently unknown. Base quality data are lacking; no much larger clone is found one base away. Here the chain combines TRBV21-1 and TRBJ1-6. TRBV21-1 is given as a pseudogene. The sequencing input was peripheral blood. This TCR was recovered from a woman older than 75 with acute or convalescent COVID-19. The sequenced DNA: TGTGCCAGCAGCAAAGGAAGCGATTCACCCCTCCACTTT. It codes for CASSKGSDSPLHF.